This TCR beta chain was documented in a study of blood T cell repertoires in COVID-19. At the level of the study: Samples representing acute and convalescent COVID-19 were sourced from the United States, Italy and Spain. The cDNA or gDNA used as material had been derived from T cells, B-cell-depleted T cells, or PBMCs.

This clone has just one count. Enrolment of Seattle patients took place during active infection, and they were followed longitudinally. As handled by the study authors: Reference gene primer amplification yielded estimated nucleated cell counts. Repertoires were generated with immunoSEQ multiplex PCR, while TCRdb's copy carries only in-frame clones and drops some. The V and J calls and the clone size are those of that table, but D and trimming were determined from the DNA. The sample comprises roughly 60,000 clones, approximately 80% of which are singletons, and about 10% rests with the top ten. Input material: peripheral blood. The sequence was obtained from a man aged 25-45 years with COVID-19, enrolled during active disease.

CDR3 amino acids: CASSTSGSETQYF. CDR3 sequence (DNA): TGTGCCAGCAGCACTAGCGGGAGTGAGACCCAGTACTTC. The genes are TRBV2 and TRBJ2-5, with 11 bases aligning to TRBD2. The CDR3 consists of 13 residues. The junction had 2 bases not matched to a gene; V was cut back by 6 bases and J by 5 bases. The germline V gene has CDR1 SNHLY and CDR2 FYNNEI.